These 20 T cell receptor beta chains were all obtained from the same sample, sequenced in a study of blood T cell repertoires in COVID-19. The data were produced by immunoSEQ multiplex PCR, yet TCRdb's version contains in-frame clones alone and is incomplete. The sample holds 150,000 or so clones, roughly four fifths seen once. Sequencing was done on a sample of peripheral blood. All receptors derive from a woman aged 45-60 years with active or convalescent COVID-19.

This clone was seen a handful of times. The chain employs TRBV6-1 and TRBJ1-6; the D is unclear. The V gene lost 1 base and the J gene lost 10 bases, with 14 bases spanning the gap. The CDR3 loop spans 15 amino acids. Germline V gene data show CDR1 as MNHNS and CDR2 as SASEGT. The CDR3 loop reads CASSEEGLGGSPLHF. CDR3 bases: TGTGCCAGCAGTGAAGAAGGACTAGGCGGCTCACCCCTCCACTTT.

The gene calls are TRBV19 and TRBJ2-3; 13 positions agree with TRBD2. Trimming removed 6 bases from V and 2 bases from J; junction bases left unmatched: 14. CDR1 and CDR2 from the germline V gene are LNHDA and SQIVND (reference sequence). The CDR3 extends over 19 amino acids. Here the CDR3 reads CASSLGTSGAIYSTDTQYF. CDR3 in DNA: TGTGCCAGTAGCCTCGGGACTAGCGGGGCTATATATTCCACAGATACGCAGTATTTT.

The gene calls are TRBV6-6 and TRBJ2-1, with unresolved D. Per germline, CDR1 MNHNY and CDR2 SVGAGI (reference sequence). The CDR3 length is 12 residues. The V end lost 0 bases, the J end lost 6 bases, and 3 bases lay between the germline ends. This CDR3 is CASSYSRNEQFF. For the CDR3, the DNA is TGTGCCAGCAGTTACTCCCGCAATGAGCAGTTCTTC.

This clone was seen a single time. The V call is TRBV12-5, the J call TRBJ2-2; 11 bases fit TRBD2. The ends lost 0 bases at V and 0 bases at J; junction bases unmatched: 12. The CDR3 contains 21 residues. Germline lookup yields CDR1 LGHNT and CDR2 FRNRAP. The CDR3 reads CASGLVRVGLADITNTGELFF. CDR3 DNA sequence: TGTGCTAGTGGTTTGGTACGGGTGGGACTAGCGGACATTACGAACACCGGGGAGCTGTTTTTT.

V is TRBV5-1 and J is TRBJ2-7; tentatively, D is TRBD1 (5 bases). The CDR3 spans 14 residues. Deletions cut 4 bases from V and 2 bases from J, with 13 bases between. Per germline, CDR1 SGHRS and CDR2 YFSETQ. The CDR3 region is CASSPMGPPYEQYF. The CDR3 nucleotides are TGCGCCAGCAGCCCTATGGGGCCTCCCTACGAGCAGTACTTC.

The chain joins TRBV5-6 to TRBJ1-6, with 8 bases identical to TRBD1. Germline loops: CDR1 SGHDT, CDR2 YYEEEE. Germline trimming cut 5 bases from V and 9 bases from J; bases unmatched to any gene: 4. CDR3 size: 13 residues. The chain's CDR3 is CASSPGGRSPLHF. CDR3 sequence (DNA): TGTGCCAGCAGTCCAGGGGGCCGTTCACCCCTCCACTTT.

This clone was recorded once. This chain connects TRBV28 to TRBJ1-1; TRBD1 agrees at 8 bases. CDR3 length: 15 amino acids. Germline CDR1 MDHEN, CDR2 SYDVKM. Germline trimming cut 6 bases from V and 4 bases from J; bases unmatched to any gene: 10. The CDR3 protein is CASRITGGVSTEAFF. CDR3 coding DNA: TGTGCCAGCAGGATTACAGGGGGGGTGAGCACTGAAGCTTTCTTT.

This clone was detected only once. The rearrangement uses TRBV7-3 and TRBJ2-7; a weak D match, TRBD1 (6 bases). This CDR3 has 13 amino acids. The germline V gene encodes CDR1 SGHTA and CDR2 FQGTGA. The V end was cut by 2 bases, the J end by 4 bases, with 9 bases between. CDR3 loop: CASSLEQGYEQYF. In nucleotides, the CDR3 is TGTGCCAGCAGCTTAGAACAGGGTTACGAGCAGTACTTC.

The J gene is TRBJ2-7, the V gene TRBV4-3; D call uncertain. The CDR3 contains 14 residues. V was shortened by 4 bases and J by 3 bases, with 13 bases between the two germline ends. Germline CDR1 is LGHNA and CDR2 is YSLEER. The CDR3 here is CASSPTRLDYEQYF. The DNA of the CDR3 is TGCGCCAGCAGCCCGACCCGACTGGACTACGAGCAGTACTTC.

This chain links TRBV19 with TRBJ1-5; 8 positions agree with TRBD1. The CDR3 has 16 residues. Germline V lookup: CDR1 LNHDA, CDR2 SQIVND (reference sequence). V was pared by 7 bases and J by 1 base, with 9 bases of the junction left unmatched. CDR3 in DNA: TGTGCCAGTACGATGGACAGGGCCTTGAGCAATCAGCCCCAGCATTTT. Protein sequence: CASTMDRALSNQPQHF.

This clone is judged medium-sized. The chain has TRBV19 and TRBJ1-2; perhaps TRBD1 as D (5 bases). V was cut by 7 bases and J by 0 bases, with 21 bases left in between. CDR3 length: 17 residues. The germline CDR1 and CDR2 sequences are LNHDA and SQIVND (reference sequence). Here the CDR3 DNA reads TGTGCCAGTAATACCCCTCCGGGGGTCCGGGCTAACTATGGCTACACCTTC. Its protein is CASNTPPGVRANYGYTF.

The chain couples TRBV28 to TRBJ2-1; TRBD2 agrees at 12 bases. The ends lost 2 bases at V and 6 bases at J; junction bases unmatched: 5. The CDR3 has 16 residues. Germline V lookup: CDR1 MDHEN, CDR2 SYDVKM. The chain's CDR3 is CASSLLRLAGANEQFF. The CDR3 region has the DNA TGTGCCAGCAGTTTACTTCGACTAGCGGGAGCCAATGAGCAGTTCTTC.

The genes are TRBV4-3 and TRBJ1-5, with D maybe TRBD1 (6 bases). In germline, CDR1 is LGHNA, CDR2 YSLEER. V gave up 0 bases and J gave up 3 bases, with 12 bases separating them. The CDR3 consists of 16 residues. The CDR3 coding sequence is TGCGCCAGCAGCCAAGATACAGGGCAAACCAATCAGCCCCAGCATTTT. Its translation is CASSQDTGQTNQPQHF.

The CDR3, as DNA: TGTGCCAGTAGTTCCCGCCAGGGGGGAAATCAGCCCCAGCATTTT. Protein product: CASSSRQGGNQPQHF. V usage is TRBV19 and J usage is TRBJ1-5; TRBD1 matches 7 bases. There are 15 residues in the CDR3. V lost 5 bases to trimming and J lost 4 bases; unmatched junction nucleotides: 8. The germline V gene has CDR1 LNHDA and CDR2 SQIVND (reference sequence). The whole variable domain, filled in from reference TRBV19 and TRBJ1-5, reads DGGITQSPKYLFRKEGQNVTLSCEQNLNHDAMYWYRQDPGQGLRLIYYSQIVNDFQKGDIAEGYSVSREKKESFPLTVTSAQKNPTAFYLCASSSRQGGNQPQHFGDGTRLSIL.

The V call is TRBV4-3, the J call TRBJ2-1, with 10 positions matching TRBD2. CDR1 is LGHNA and CDR2 is YSLEER in the germline V gene. This CDR3 has 16 residues. Losses at the gene ends were 0 bases for V and 9 bases for J; bases not matched to a gene: 8. DNA of the CDR3: TGCGCCAGCAGCCAAGAAGCAAGCGGGAGGGCCCGTGAGCAGTTCTTC. This encodes CASSQEASGRAREQFF.

The genes are TRBV18 and TRBJ2-2, with 7 bases fitting TRBD1. This CDR3 is 17 amino acids long. V gave up 1 base and J gave up 0 bases; unmatched junction bases: 5. CDR1 and CDR2 (germline): KGHSH, LQKENI. The CDR3, as DNA: TGTGCCAGCTCACCACGAAGGGACAGCTCGAACACCGGGGAGCTGTTTTTT. Protein: CASSPRRDSSNTGELFF.

This clone was counted a few times. The CDR3 loop reads CASSKGKGRSGEQYF. The CDR3 DNA reads as TGTGCCAGCAGCAAAGGTAAGGGGCGGTCCGGCGAGCAGTACTTC. The V call is TRBV21-1, the J call TRBJ2-7; the table's D call TRBD1 went unverified against the DNA. TRBV21-1 represents a pseudogene. The CDR3 extends over 15 amino acids.

The chain couples TRBV9 to TRBJ1-6, with 7 bases that match TRBD1. The CDR3 has 18 residues. The J segment lost 1 base and the V segment lost 4 bases, leaving 11 bases of the junction unmatched. Per the germline V gene, CDR1 is SGDLS and CDR2 is YYNGEE. CDR3 coding DNA: TGTGCCAGCAGCCCGGAGACAGGGACCGGATCCTATAATTCACCCCTCCACTTT. It yields the protein CASSPETGTGSYNSPLHF.

The chain couples TRBV19 to TRBJ1-1; the D is unclear. Germline V gives CDR1 LNHDA, CDR2 SQIVND (reference sequence). V was clipped by 0 bases and J by 4 bases, with 9 bases between them. The CDR3 sequence is 14 residues long. In nucleotides, the CDR3 is TGTGCCAGTAGTATAGATCCGGGAAGCACTGAAGCTTTCTTT. Translating it yields CASSIDPGSTEAFF. The full variable domain, completed using reference TRBV19 and TRBJ1-1, is DGGITQSPKYLFRKEGQNVTLSCEQNLNHDAMYWYRQDPGQGLRLIYYSQIVNDFQKGDIAEGYSVSREKKESFPLTVTSAQKNPTAFYLCASSIDPGSTEAFFGQGTRLTVV.

This clone was seen more than once but under ten times. J is TRBJ1-6 and V is TRBV7-2; 7 bases are a match to TRBD1. The length of the CDR3 is 15 residues. CDR1 SGHTA and CDR2 FQGNSA come from the germline V gene. The V and J ends lost 5 bases and 8 bases, in that order; junction bases with no gene match: 9. CDR3 DNA: TGTGCCAGCAGCGAGCGGACAGGAGAATATTCACCCCTCCACTTT. It translates to CASSERTGEYSPLHF.